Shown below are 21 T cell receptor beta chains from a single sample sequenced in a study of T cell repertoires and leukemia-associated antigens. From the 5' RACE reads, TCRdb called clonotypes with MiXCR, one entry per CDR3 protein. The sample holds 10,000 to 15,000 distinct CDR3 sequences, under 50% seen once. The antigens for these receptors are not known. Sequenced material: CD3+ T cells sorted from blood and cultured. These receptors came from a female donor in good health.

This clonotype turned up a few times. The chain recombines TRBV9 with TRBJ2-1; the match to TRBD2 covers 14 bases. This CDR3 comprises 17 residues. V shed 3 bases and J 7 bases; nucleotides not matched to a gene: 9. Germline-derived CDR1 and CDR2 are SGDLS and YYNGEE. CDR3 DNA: TGTGCCAGCAGCGCCGGGACTAGCGGGAGTGGATGGAATGAGCAGTTCTTC. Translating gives CASSAGTSGSGWNEQFF.

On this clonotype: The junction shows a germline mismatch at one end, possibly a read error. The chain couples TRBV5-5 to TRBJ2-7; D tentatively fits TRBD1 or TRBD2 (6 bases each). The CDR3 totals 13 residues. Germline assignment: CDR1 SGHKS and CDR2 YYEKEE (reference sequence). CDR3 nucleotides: TGTGCCAGCAACTTGGGGGGCAGGTACGGGCAGTACTTC. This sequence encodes CASNLGGRYGQYF.

The CDR3 nucleotides read TGTGCCAGCACCCCGGAGCCCGGGAGAACCTCAGAGCAGTACTTC. It yields the protein CASTPEPGRTSEQYF. The chain carries TRBV27 and TRBJ2-7; tentative D call: TRBD2 (6 bases). Germline CDR1 reads MNHEY; CDR2 reads SMNVEV (reference sequence). The V end was cut by 7 bases, the J end by 7 bases, with 23 bases between. The CDR3 totals 15 residues.

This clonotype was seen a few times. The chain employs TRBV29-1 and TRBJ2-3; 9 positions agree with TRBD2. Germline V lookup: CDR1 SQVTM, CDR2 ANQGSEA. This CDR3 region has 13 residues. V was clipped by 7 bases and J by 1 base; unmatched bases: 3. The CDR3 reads CSGRTSGTDTQYF. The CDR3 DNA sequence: TGCAGCGGAAGGACTAGCGGCACAGATACGCAGTATTTT.

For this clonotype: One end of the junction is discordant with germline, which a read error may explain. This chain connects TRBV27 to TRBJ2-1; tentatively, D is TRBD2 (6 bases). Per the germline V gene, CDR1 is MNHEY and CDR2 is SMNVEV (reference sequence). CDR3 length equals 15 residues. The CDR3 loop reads CASKTLAGGPGERFF. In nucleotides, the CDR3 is TGTGCCAGCAAAACACTAGCAGGAGGGCCGGGTGAGCGGTTCTTC.

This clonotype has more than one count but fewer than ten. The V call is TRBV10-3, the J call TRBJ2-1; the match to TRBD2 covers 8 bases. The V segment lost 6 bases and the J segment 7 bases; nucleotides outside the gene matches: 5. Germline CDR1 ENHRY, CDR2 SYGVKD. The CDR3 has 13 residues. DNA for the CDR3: TGTGCCATCAGGAGCGGGAGTGGTAATGAGCAGTTCTTC. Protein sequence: CAIRSGSGNEQFF.

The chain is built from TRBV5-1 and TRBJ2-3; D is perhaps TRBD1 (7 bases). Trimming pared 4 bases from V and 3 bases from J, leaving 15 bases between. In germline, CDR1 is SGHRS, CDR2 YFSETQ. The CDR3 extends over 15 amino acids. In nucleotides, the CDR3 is TGCGCCAGCAGCGCGGAGACAGGGAGGACAGATACGCAGTATTTT. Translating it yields CASSAETGRTDTQYF.

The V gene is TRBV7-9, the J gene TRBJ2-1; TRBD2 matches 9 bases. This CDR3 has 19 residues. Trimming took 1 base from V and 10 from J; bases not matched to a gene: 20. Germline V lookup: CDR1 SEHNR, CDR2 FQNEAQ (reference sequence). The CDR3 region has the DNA TGTGCCAGCAGCTTAGTTCTGGCGGGAGGGCCAGGATTGATTGGGGAGCAGTTCTTC. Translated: CASSLVLAGGPGLIGEQFF.

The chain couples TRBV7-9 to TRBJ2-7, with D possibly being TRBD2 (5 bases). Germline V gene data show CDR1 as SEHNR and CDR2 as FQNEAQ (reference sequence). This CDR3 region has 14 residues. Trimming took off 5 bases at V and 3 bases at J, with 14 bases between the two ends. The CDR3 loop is CASSIYKGSYEQYF. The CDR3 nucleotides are TGTGCCAGCAGCATATACAAAGGGAGCTACGAGCAGTACTTC.

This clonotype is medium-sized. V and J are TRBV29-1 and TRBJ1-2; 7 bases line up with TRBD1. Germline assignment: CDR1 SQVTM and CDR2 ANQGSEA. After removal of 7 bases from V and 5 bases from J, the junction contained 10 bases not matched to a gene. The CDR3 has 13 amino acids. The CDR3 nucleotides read TGCAGCGGGGACAGACTTGGAGGGTATGGCTACACCTTC. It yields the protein CSGDRLGGYGYTF.

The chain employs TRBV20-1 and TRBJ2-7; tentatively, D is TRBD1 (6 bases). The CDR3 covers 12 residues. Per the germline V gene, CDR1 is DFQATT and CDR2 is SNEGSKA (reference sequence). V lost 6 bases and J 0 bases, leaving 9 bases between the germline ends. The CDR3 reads CSAPDSSYEQYF. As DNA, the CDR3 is TGCAGTGCGCCGGACAGCTCCTACGAGCAGTACTTC.

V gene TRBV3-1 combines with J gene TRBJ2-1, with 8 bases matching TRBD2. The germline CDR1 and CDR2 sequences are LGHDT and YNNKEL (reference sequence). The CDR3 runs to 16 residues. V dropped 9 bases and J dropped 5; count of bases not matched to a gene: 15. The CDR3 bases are TGTGCCAGTGGCCAAGCGGGGGCAGGGCTAAACAATGAGCAGTTCTTC. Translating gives CASGQAGAGLNNEQFF.

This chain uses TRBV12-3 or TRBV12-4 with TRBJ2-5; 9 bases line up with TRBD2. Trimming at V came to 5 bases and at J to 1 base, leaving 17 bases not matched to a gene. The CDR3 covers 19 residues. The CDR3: CASSTEYLAGAAPQETQYF. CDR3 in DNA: TGTGCCAGCAGTACCGAATATTTAGCGGGAGCGGCACCCCAAGAGACCCAGTACTTC.

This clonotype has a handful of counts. The DNA for the CDR3 is TGCAGCGTCGCGACAGTGGATACGCAGTATTTT. Translating gives CSVATVDTQYF. The V gene is TRBV29-1, the J gene TRBJ2-3; D is possibly TRBD1 (5 bases). The CDR3 runs to 11 residues. Trimming left V 6 bases short and J 6 bases short, with 10 bases between. CDR1 is SQVTM, CDR2 ANQGSEA, per germline.

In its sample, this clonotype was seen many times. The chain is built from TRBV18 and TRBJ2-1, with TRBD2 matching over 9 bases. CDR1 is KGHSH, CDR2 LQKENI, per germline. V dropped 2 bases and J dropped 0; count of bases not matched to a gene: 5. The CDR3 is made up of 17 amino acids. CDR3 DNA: TGTGCCAGCTCACCAGAAGCGGGAGGAAGCTCCTACAATGAGCAGTTCTTC. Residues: CASSPEAGGSSYNEQFF.

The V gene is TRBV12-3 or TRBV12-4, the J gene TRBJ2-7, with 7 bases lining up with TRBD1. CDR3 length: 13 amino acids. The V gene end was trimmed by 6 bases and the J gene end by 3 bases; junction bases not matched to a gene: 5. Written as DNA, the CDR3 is TGTGCCAGCAGCAACGGACAGGTCTACGAGCAGTACTTC. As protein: CASSNGQVYEQYF.

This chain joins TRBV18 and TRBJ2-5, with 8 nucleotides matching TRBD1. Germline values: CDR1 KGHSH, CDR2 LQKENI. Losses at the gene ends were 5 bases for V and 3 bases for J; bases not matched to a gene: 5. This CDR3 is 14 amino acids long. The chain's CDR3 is CASSRDRTEETQYF. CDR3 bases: TGTGCCAGCTCAAGGGACAGGACCGAAGAGACCCAGTACTTC.

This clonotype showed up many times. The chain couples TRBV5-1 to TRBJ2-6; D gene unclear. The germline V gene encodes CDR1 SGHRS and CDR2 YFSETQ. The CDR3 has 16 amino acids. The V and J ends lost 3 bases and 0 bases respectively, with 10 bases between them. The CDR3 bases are TGCGCCAGCAGCTCCTCCGTAGGCTCTGGGGCCAACGTCCTGACTTTC. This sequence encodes CASSSSVGSGANVLTF.

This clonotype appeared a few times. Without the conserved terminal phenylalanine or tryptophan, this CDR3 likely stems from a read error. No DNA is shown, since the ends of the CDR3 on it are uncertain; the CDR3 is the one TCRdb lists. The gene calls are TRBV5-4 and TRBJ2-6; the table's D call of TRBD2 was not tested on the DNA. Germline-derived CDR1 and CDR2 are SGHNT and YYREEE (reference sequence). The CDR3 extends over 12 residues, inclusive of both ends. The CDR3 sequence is CASSLVGLAGGY.

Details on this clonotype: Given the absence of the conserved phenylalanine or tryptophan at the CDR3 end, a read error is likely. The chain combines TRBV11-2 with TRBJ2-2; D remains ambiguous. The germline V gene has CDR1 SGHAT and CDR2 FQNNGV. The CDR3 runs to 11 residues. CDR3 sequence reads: CAGRRTGELFL. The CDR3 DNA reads TGTGCCGGCAGAAGGACCGGGGAGCTGTTTCTT.

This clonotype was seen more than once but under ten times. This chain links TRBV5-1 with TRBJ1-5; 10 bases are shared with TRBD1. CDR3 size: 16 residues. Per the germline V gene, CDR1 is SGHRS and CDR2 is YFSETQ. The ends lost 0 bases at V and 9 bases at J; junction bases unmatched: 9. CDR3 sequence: CASSLGGTGAQLPQHF. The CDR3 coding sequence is TGCGCCAGCAGCTTGGGCGGGACAGGGGCTCAATTGCCCCAGCATTTT.